The entry that follows covers one TCR beta chain sequence. The sample originates from a study of cytotoxic CD8 clonotypes in ibrutinib-treated CLL. Sequencing used immunoSEQ multiplex PCR; TCRdb keeps in-frame clones, though not all of them. This sample yields a few hundred thousand clones, of which roughly 71% are seen a single time; roughly 6.8% belongs to the top ten. CDR3 length equals 15 residues. CDR1 MGHRA and CDR2 YSYEKL come from the germline V gene. Deletions cut 1 base from V and 9 bases from J, with 16 bases between. The chain employs TRBV4-1 and TRBJ1-5; no reliable D call. Sequencing was performed on PBMCs, taken after 36 months of ibrutinib treatment. This receptor was taken from a human donor with chronic lymphocytic leukemia. CDR3 DNA: TGCGCCAGCAGCCAAGGCGAGATCCTGCCCGGGCCCCAGCATTTT. It translates to CASSQGEILPGPQHF.